This T cell receptor (beta chain) was sequenced for a study of cytomegalovirus exposure and HLA in healthy donors. Study-level findings and limits: A later analysis revealed that TCR association rates differed between HLA loci, peaking at DRB1 and bottoming out at HLA-C. The productive fraction for most TCR beta V segments was about 87% or about 30% in an earlier analysis.

As concerns this clone: What it recognizes is unknown. The junction departs from the called germline gene at one end, perhaps through a read error.

This CDR3 has 15 residues. The germline CDR1 and CDR2 sequences are SGHNT and YYREEE (reference sequence). The PCR made use of 60 Vbeta and 13 Jbeta primers. Sequencing used immunoSEQ multiplex PCR; TCRdb keeps in-frame clones, though not all of them. The data contain some 130,000 clones, over 65% of them singletons. The source of this sequence is a man aged 45-65 years in good health and CMV-seronegative. The sequencing input was PBMCs. The rearrangement links TRBV5-4 to TRBJ2-4, with TRBD2 identical over 9 bases. The CDR3 sequence is CASSFKGGRADLVIF. CDR3 coding DNA: TGTGCCAGCAGCTTTAAGGGCGGGAGGGCCGATTTGGTTATCTTC.